These 25 T cell receptor beta chains were all obtained from the same sample, sequenced in a study of T cells in Graves' hyperthyroidism and ophthalmopathy (dated by TCRdb to between 2018 and 2021). The receptor library was made with multiplex PCR. TCRdb shows the sequencer as Illumina HiSeq 2000. The TCR beta CDR3 regions were amplified from the RNA transcripts. The TCR CDR3 was subjected to a first round of RT-PCR using the HTBI primer set and the Qiagen OneStep RT-PCR kit. TCRdb handled the public reads itself, with Q25 trimming in fastp and clone calling in MiXCR, and kept productive beta chains. Rows are unified per CDR3 protein, each entry keeping the most common DNA and genes. This sample holds about 480,000 distinct CDR3 sequences; 14% were observed only once. Less than 20% of the sample is taken by the ten largest. Sequencing input: blood. These receptors were obtained from a woman aged 18-35 years with Graves' hyperthyroidism.

The sample holds many counts of this clonotype. V is TRBV10-3 and J is TRBJ2-7; TRBD2 matches at 12 bases. This CDR3 has 13 residues. Losses at the gene ends were 6 bases for V and 6 bases for J; bases not matched to a gene: 3. Germline CDR1 and CDR2: ENHRY and SYGVKD. The DNA of the CDR3 is TGTGCCATCAGCGGGACTAGCGGGCCCGAGCAGTACTTC. Its protein product is CAISGTSGPEQYF.

This clonotype was observed a handful of times. The chain combines TRBV9 with TRBJ1-3; D gene ambiguous. The germline CDR1 and CDR2 sequences are SGDLS and YYNGEE. The CDR3 covers 17 residues. Trimming removed 0 bases at V and 0 bases at J, with 13 bases between. The CDR3 DNA follows: TGTGCCAGCAGCGTAGAGGGAGTTATTTTCTCTGGAAACACCATATATTTT. Its protein is CASSVEGVIFSGNTIYF.

The chain employs TRBV6-1 and TRBJ2-5; TRBD2 aligns across 14 bases. After removal of 4 bases from V and 4 bases from J, the junction contained 14 bases not matched to a gene. Germline loops: CDR1 MNHNS, CDR2 SASEGT. CDR3 size: 19 residues. Written as DNA, the CDR3 is TGTGCCAGCAGTGGCTTGGAGACTAGCGGGAGGGCCCGGGGAGAGACCCAGTACTTC. It codes for CASSGLETSGRARGETQYF.

V usage is TRBV7-6 and J usage is TRBJ2-2; 12 bases agree with TRBD2. CDR1 and CDR2 from the germline V gene are SGHVS and FNYEAQ. The V and J ends lost 2 bases and 6 bases, in that order; junction bases with no gene match: 4. The CDR3 runs 16 residues. The CDR3: CASSLTTSGRSGELFF. The CDR3 nucleotides are TGTGCCAGCAGCTTAACGACTAGCGGGAGATCCGGGGAGCTGTTTTTT.

The chain employs TRBV11-3 and TRBJ2-6; 7 nucleotides line up with TRBD1. The CDR3 consists of 15 residues. Germline V gene sequence: CDR1 SGHNT, CDR2 YENEEA. Trimming removed 4 bases from V and 2 bases from J; junction bases left unmatched: 2. CDR3 amino acids: CASSSGGPGANVLTF. The CDR3 DNA sequence: TGTGCCAGCAGCTCAGGGGGACCTGGGGCCAACGTCCTGACTTTC.

As DNA, the CDR3 is TGTGCCAGCAGCTTAGCGGTCGCTCCACAAGAGACCCAGTACTTC. Its translation is CASSLAVAPQETQYF. The chain is built from TRBV11-1 and TRBJ2-5; D ambiguous. This CDR3 contains 15 residues. CDR1 and CDR2 from the germline V gene are SGHAT and FQDESV (reference sequence). Between the trimmed V and J ends, which lost 0 bases and 2 bases, there was a span of 10 bases.

This clonotype was observed at least ten times. The genes are TRBV6-1 and TRBJ2-3, with 7 positions matching TRBD1. Germline CDR1 is MNHNS and CDR2 is SASEGT. This CDR3 has 15 amino acids. The J segment lost 2 bases and the V segment lost 5 bases, leaving 7 bases of the junction unmatched. CDR3 protein: CASSYPGTVTDTQYF. The CDR3 DNA follows: TGTGCCAGCAGTTATCCTGGGACAGTCACAGATACGCAGTATTTT.

The table lists this clonotype with a few counts. This rearrangement joins TRBV9 to TRBJ2-1; D gene ambiguous. CDR1 is SGDLS and CDR2 is YYNGEE in the germline V gene. The CDR3 covers 13 residues. Deletions cut 2 bases from V and 5 bases from J, with 8 bases between. CDR3 region: CASSVPYHNEQFF. Here the CDR3 DNA reads TGTGCCAGCAGCGTTCCCTACCACAATGAGCAGTTCTTC.

This clonotype appeared a single time. V usage is TRBV7-9 and J usage is TRBJ2-1; no definite D call. Germline V gives CDR1 SEHNR, CDR2 FQNEAQ (reference sequence). The CDR3 totals 14 residues. The V and J ends lost 5 bases and 6 bases respectively, with 14 bases between them. DNA of the CDR3: TGTGCCAGCAGCCCAAGAGGAGTGCCCAATGAGCAGTTCTTC. Translating gives CASSPRGVPNEQFF.

This clonotype came up many times. This chain connects TRBV28 to TRBJ2-7; D possibly uses TRBD1 or TRBD2 (5 bases each). Trimming took 6 bases from V and 0 from J, leaving 15 bases between them. The CDR3 contains 15 residues. From germline, CDR1 is MDHEN and CDR2 SYDVKM. CDR3 DNA sequence: TGTGCCAGCAGCCCGGGACGGCTGAGCTCCTACGAGCAGTACTTC. Residues: CASSPGRLSSYEQYF.

This clonotype was counted a few times. The rearrangement links TRBV20-1 to TRBJ2-7; 8 bases agree with TRBD2. This CDR3 is built from 14 residues. Germline lookup yields CDR1 DFQATT and CDR2 SNEGSKA (reference sequence). V lost 6 bases, J lost 3 bases, and 10 bases stayed unmatched. This chain's CDR3 is CSASLAGGNYEQYF. The CDR3 DNA is TGCAGTGCCTCGCTGGCGGGAGGAAACTACGAGCAGTACTTC.

In this sample, this clonotype turned up many times. The rearrangement links TRBV27 to TRBJ2-7, with 7 bases identical to TRBD2. CDR1 and CDR2 from the germline V gene are MNHEY and SMNVEV (reference sequence). CDR3 length equals 16 residues. With 5 bases clipped from V and 4 bases from J, the junction kept 14 bases outside the gene matches. CDR3 bases: TGTGCCAGCAGTATTCCAGGGAGGGTGACCACTTACGAGCAGTACGTC. Its translation: CASSIPGRVTTYEQYV.

This clonotype has ten or more counts. The chain has TRBV7-2 and TRBJ1-2, with 8 positions matching TRBD1. V lost 4 bases and J lost 5; bases outside the gene matches: 9. The germline V gene has CDR1 SGHTA and CDR2 FQGNSA. The CDR3 runs 15 residues. The CDR3 DNA reads as TGTGCCAGCAGCTATAGACAGGGGCAAGGGTATGGCTACACCTTC. Translation: CASSYRQGQGYGYTF.

To note about this clonotype: A read error may produce the germline difference seen at one junction end. The chain carries TRBV5-5 and TRBJ2-3; no definite D call. In germline, CDR1 is SGHKS, CDR2 YYEKEE (reference sequence). This CDR3 has 15 residues. CDR3 residues: CASSLPLPPIDTQYF. In DNA form, the CDR3 reads TGCGCCAGCAGCTTGCCACTCCCCCCTATTGATACGCAGTATTTT.

The chain links TRBV3-1 to TRBJ2-2, with 8 bases fitting TRBD2. V was pared by 5 bases and J by 5 bases, with 13 bases of the junction left unmatched. The CDR3 length is 17 residues. Germline values: CDR1 LGHDT, CDR2 YNNKEL (reference sequence). Here the CDR3 reads CASSSRIAGLLTGELFF. CDR3 DNA: TGTGCCAGCAGCTCCCGGATAGCGGGACTCTTAACCGGGGAGCTGTTTTTT.

The chain uses TRBV20-1 and TRBJ2-3, with 7 bases that match TRBD2. This CDR3 has 13 residues. The V gene's germline CDR1 is DFQATT and CDR2 SNEGSKA (reference sequence). J gave up 8 bases and V 2 bases, and 7 bases lay outside the gene matches. The DNA of the CDR3 is TGCAGTGCTAGACCGAGGACTAGTGCTACGCAGTATTTT. Its protein is CSARPRTSATQYF.

This clonotype was detected ten times or more. CDR3 in DNA: TGTGCCAGCTCACCACGGACAGGTGGAGCGACCACTGAAGCTTTCTTT. This sequence encodes CASSPRTGGATTEAFF. This chain uses TRBV18 with TRBJ1-1; TRBD1 aligns across 7 bases. V was clipped by 1 base and J by 4 bases; unmatched bases: 9. This CDR3 contains 16 residues. Germline V gene sequence: CDR1 KGHSH, CDR2 LQKENI.

CDR3 residues: CASSQESDTQYF. CDR3 bases: TGTGCCAGCAGCCAAGAATCAGATACGCAGTATTTT. The V gene is TRBV3-1, the J gene TRBJ2-3; unclear D gene. The CDR3 has 12 amino acids. The germline V gene encodes CDR1 LGHDT and CDR2 YNNKEL (reference sequence). V was trimmed by 0 bases and J by 4 bases, leaving 2 bases between them.

This clonotype was recorded many times. The J gene is TRBJ2-1, the V gene TRBV27, with D unresolved. The ends were cut back, 6 bases at V and 7 bases at J, with 10 bases in the middle. The CDR3 consists of 12 residues. Germline loops: CDR1 MNHEY, CDR2 SMNVEV (reference sequence). CDR3 amino acids: CASRYGGNEQFF. Here the CDR3 DNA reads TGTGCCAGCAGATATGGTGGGAATGAGCAGTTCTTC.

This clonotype appeared a few times. V and J are TRBV30 and TRBJ1-2; D is undetermined. CDR3 length: 15 residues. The germline V gene encodes CDR1 GTSNPN and CDR2 SVGIG (reference sequence). Trimming left V 3 bases short and J 4 bases short, with 18 bases between. DNA for the CDR3: TGTGCCTGGAGCAACGACCGCCCCCCCTCCTATGGCTACACCTTC. Amino acids: CAWSNDRPPSYGYTF.

The CDR3 protein is CASNSRPGTASYEQFF. The DNA of the CDR3 is TGTGCCAGCAATTCACGTCCCGGGACAGCCTCCTACGAGCAGTTCTTC. The chain combines TRBV19 with TRBJ2-7, with 7 bases lining up with TRBD1. Gene TRBJ2-1 matches the end of the DNA better, so the J call may be wrong. CDR1 and CDR2 from the germline V gene are LNHDA and SQIVND (reference sequence). There are 16 residues in the CDR3.

In regard to this clonotype: A read error may explain this, as a much larger clone is one base away. This chain links TRBV20-1 with TRBJ2-1; D gene unclear. The germline CDR1 and CDR2 sequences are DFQATT and SNEGSKA (reference sequence). V lost 0 bases and J lost 9, with 15 bases in between. The length of the CDR3 is 14 residues. Written as DNA, the CDR3 is TGCAGTGCTAGAGAAAGGCCCTACGCCAGTGAGCAGTTCTTC. Translation gives CSARERPYASEQFF.

This clonotype was counted a single time. This sequence joins TRBV15 and TRBJ2-7; 8 nucleotides line up with TRBD2. Germline CDR1 LNHNV, CDR2 YYDKDF (reference sequence). The V and J ends lost 6 bases and 2 bases, in that order; junction bases with no gene match: 9. The CDR3 covers 15 residues. This chain's CDR3 is CATSMGLLAAYEQYF. The CDR3 DNA reads TGTGCCACCAGTATGGGGCTACTAGCGGCCTACGAGCAGTACTTC. The whole variable domain, filled in from reference TRBV15 and TRBJ2-7, reads DAMVIQNPRYQVTQFGKPVTLSCSQTLNHNVMYWYQQKSSQAPKLLFHYYDKDFNNEADTPDNFQSRRPNTSFCFLDIRSPGLGDTAMYLCATSMGLLAAYEQYFGPGTRLTVT.

This clonotype was observed many times. V and J are TRBV11-3 and TRBJ2-1; D might be TRBD2 (5 bases). There are 14 residues in the CDR3. Germline V CDR1 and CDR2: SGHNT, YENEEA. V lost 1 base to trimming and J lost 8 bases, with 12 bases between them. CDR3 protein: CASSLVASKDEQFF. CDR3 nucleotides: TGTGCCAGCAGCTTAGTTGCTAGCAAGGATGAGCAGTTCTTC.

V and J are TRBV30 and TRBJ1-1; no firm D call. Germline V CDR1 and CDR2: GTSNPN, SVGIG (reference sequence). This CDR3 has 14 amino acids. Deletions cut 4 bases from V and 1 base from J, with 13 bases between. CDR3 in DNA: TGTGCCTGGAATGTTACAGTACAGAACACTGAAGCTTTCTTT. This translates into CAWNVTVQNTEAFF.